A selection of T cell receptor beta chains follows, all from one sample in a study of T-cell reconstitution after alpha-beta-depleted transplantation in children. TCRdb ran MiXCR on the PCR reads and lists one entry per CDR3 protein. The sample consists of about 610,000 distinct CDR3 sequences, about 10% of them appearing once. The material was PBMCs from the stem cell graft donor, obtained from the stem cell graft. All receptors derive from a human donor who donated a stem cell graft to a child with acute myeloid leukemia. CDR3s include the opening cysteine and the closing phenylalanine or tryptophan. The D gene is left open where the match is weak.

NA	TRBV6-2/TRBV6-3	TRBJ2-3	CASTPMGTSRDTQYF
TRBD2	TRBV3-1	TRBJ2-3	CASSQGWSGSSTDTQYF
NA	TRBV20-1	TRBJ1-4	CSALHTSTNEKLFF
TRBD2	TRBV20-1	TRBJ2-7	CSALRDYYEQYF
TRBD2	TRBV7-2	TRBJ2-3	CASSSAGTSGRYRVTQYF
NA	TRBV7-2	TRBJ2-5	CASSFDGTQYF
TRBD2	TRBV20-1	TRBJ2-4	CSASRAGTQRNIQYF
TRBD2	TRBV28	TRBJ2-2	CASRLAGASGELFF
TRBD1	TRBV6-2/TRBV6-3	TRBJ2-1	CASSSGTGVYNEQFF
NA	TRBV15	TRBJ2-7	CATSRSTGYEQYF
TRBD2	TRBV7-3	TRBJ2-5	CASSRGLAEKTQYF
NA	TRBV7-9	TRBJ2-7	CASSSTRGRSYEQYF
TRBD2	TRBV12-3/TRBV12-4	TRBJ2-7	CASRTSGTFWEQYF
TRBD2	TRBV12-3/TRBV12-4	TRBJ2-7	CASSSQRESYEQYF
NA	TRBV7-2	TRBJ2-1	CASQNRASSNEQFF
TRBD2	TRBV3-1	TRBJ2-1	CASSQVLLADNEQFF
NA	TRBV29-1	TRBJ1-3	CSAGGASGNTIYF
TRBD1	TRBV7-3	TRBJ1-1	CASSLTTRTGNTEAFF
NA	TRBV4-1	TRBJ2-3	CASSQRKRVLSGGPSTDTQYF
TRBD1	TRBV5-1	TRBJ1-1	CASSLTAGGTEAFF
NA	TRBV11-2	TRBJ2-1	CASSLSDSSYNEQFF
NA	TRBV12-3/TRBV12-4	TRBJ2-7	CASRVRGLSYEQYF
TRBD2	TRBV11-2	TRBJ2-2	CASSPMGLAGGQIAGELFF
NA	TRBV5-1	TRBJ2-3	CASSSPGRTETTDTQYF
TRBD2	TRBV20-1	TRBJ2-3	CRLAGARDTQYF
NA	TRBV29-1	TRBJ1-2	CSVDRARHYGYTF
TRBD2	TRBV3-1	TRBJ2-1	CASSQARTSLGDEQFF
NA	TRBV4-3	TRBJ1-2	CASSQAGSYSYTF
TRBD1	TRBV27	TRBJ1-1	CASSPKGQGRTEAFF
TRBD1	TRBV5-1	TRBJ2-3	CASSQGETDTQYF
NA	TRBV25-1	TRBJ2-1	CASSEGSSEQFF
TRBD1	TRBV9	TRBJ1-1	CASSFGTDNTEAFF
NA	TRBV27	TRBJ2-1	CASSFRVSSYNEQFF
NA	TRBV11-2	TRBJ2-7	CASSPEWGDYEQYF
TRBD1	TRBV29-1	TRBJ2-3	CSVEVVGQGMTYTDTQYF
NA	TRBV29-1	TRBJ2-2	CSVSQGPGELFF
TRBD1	TRBV7-8	TRBJ1-3	CASSPRDRAGNTIYF
NA	TRBV20-1	TRBJ2-4	CSARRSGQKNIQYF
NA	TRBV20-1	TRBJ1-3	CSASDRSSSGNTIYF
NA	TRBV20-1	TRBJ2-1	CSASWTTPTYNEQFF
NA	TRBV5-1	TRBJ2-1	CASSYPGPYNEQFF
NA	TRBV12-3/TRBV12-4	TRBJ2-5	CASRPGGRETQYF
TRBD1	TRBV20-1	TRBJ2-7	CSARDLLGQVTYEQYF
NA	TRBV29-1	TRBJ2-5	CSGGAVETQYF
TRBD2	TRBV15	TRBJ2-1	CATSREGGVAGGPNEQFF
TRBD2	TRBV20-1	TRBJ2-1	CSARDHGGRYNEQFF
NA	TRBV20-1	TRBJ2-5	CSARDGQGLETQYF
NA	TRBV6-2/TRBV6-3	TRBJ2-2	CASEMATGELFF
NA	TRBV20-1	TRBJ2-3	CSATRASDTDTQYF
TRBD1	TRBV20-1	TRBJ2-3	CSVGTGAGDTQYF
NA	TRBV6-5	TRBJ2-1	CASSYAIAGYNEQFF
TRBD1	TRBV4-2	TRBJ2-4	CASSQRQGNLAKNIQYF
NA	TRBV4-3	TRBJ2-7	CASSQGSSEGIEQYF
TRBD2	TRBV20-1	TRBJ2-1	CSALTSGRASSYNEQFF
NA	TRBV7-3	TRBJ2-3	CASSNEGISTDTQYF
TRBD2	TRBV5-1	TRBJ2-1	CASSSIAGNNEQFF